This entry lists 31 T cell receptor beta chains sequenced from one sample in a study of blood T cell repertoires in COVID-19. Measured with immunoSEQ multiplex PCR; TCRdb has only the in-frame clones, and not every one. The sample includes 400,000 to 450,000 clones, roughly nine tenths seen only once; the top ten take 0.95% to 1.2%. Sequencing was done on a sample of PBMCs or T cells enriched from blood (not recorded which). These receptors originate from a man aged 30 to 45 who had recovered from COVID-19.

The rearrangement links TRBV19 to TRBJ1-2, with D possibly matching TRBD1 (5 bases). The V end lost 11 bases, the J end lost 2 bases, and 15 bases lay between the germline ends. Looked up from germline, CDR1 is LNHDA and CDR2 is SQIVND (reference sequence). There are 13 residues in the CDR3. Written as DNA, the CDR3 is TGTGCCTGCCGACCGACAGAGAACTATGGCTACACCTTC. This sequence encodes CACRPTENYGYTF.

This clone occurred once. V usage is TRBV5-1 and J usage is TRBJ2-2, with D possibly matching TRBD2 (6 bases). This CDR3 has 18 amino acids. Germline CDR1 is SGHRS and CDR2 is YFSETQ. Trimming stripped 0 bases from V and 4 bases from J, with 19 bases between. The CDR3 region is CASSLAEVQGGITGELFF. As DNA, the CDR3 is TGCGCCAGCAGCTTGGCCGAAGTCCAAGGAGGGATCACCGGGGAGCTGTTTTTT.

The chain employs TRBV5-5 and TRBJ2-7; TRBD1 matches at 7 bases. Germline-derived CDR1 and CDR2 are SGHKS and YYEKEE (reference sequence). The trim removed 4 bases at V and 6 bases at J, leaving 4 bases unmatched. This CDR3 is built from 12 residues. Written as DNA, the CDR3 is TGTGCCAGCAGCCTGACAGGGAGCGAGCAGTACTTC. Its protein is CASSLTGSEQYF.

This sequence joins TRBV3-1 (or the pseudogene TRBV3-2) and TRBJ2-5; possibly TRBD1 for D (7 bases). Trimming stripped 0 bases from V and 5 bases from J, with 19 bases between. The CDR3 consists of 17 residues. The germline V gene has CDR1 LGHDT and CDR2 YNNKEL (reference sequence). CDR3 coding DNA: TGTGCCAGCAGCCAAGAAGCAGGGCGGTCAGGGGGGGAGACCCAGTACTTC. Its translation is CASSQEAGRSGGETQYF.

This clone was seen just once. V is TRBV6-5 and J is TRBJ2-4; 9 bases are a match to TRBD1. Germline V gene sequence: CDR1 MNHEY, CDR2 SVGAGI. V trimming: 6 bases; J trimming: 11 bases; junction bases outside the gene matches: 8. The CDR3 has 13 residues. CDR3 residues: CASSWTGDNVQYF. The DNA for the CDR3 is TGTGCCAGCAGCTGGACAGGGGACAACGTTCAGTACTTC.

V usage is TRBV7-2 and J usage is TRBJ2-5; D might be TRBD2 (5 bases). CDR1 is SGHTA and CDR2 is FQGNSA in the germline V gene. CDR3 size: 13 residues. Trimming pared 5 bases from V and 5 bases from J, leaving 12 bases between. The CDR3 loop reads CASSPGRGETQYF. As DNA, the CDR3 is TGTGCCAGCAGCCCCGGCCGGGGTGAGACCCAGTACTTC.

This clone has only a few counts. This rearrangement joins TRBV5-5 to TRBJ1-5, with 7 bases matching TRBD1. The CDR3 is 15 residues long. Losses at the gene ends were 0 bases for V and 3 bases for J; bases not matched to a gene: 3. In germline, CDR1 is SGHKS, CDR2 YYEKEE (reference sequence). CDR3 loop: CASSLGRGVNQPQHF. The CDR3 nucleotides are TGTGCCAGCAGCTTGGGCAGGGGGGTCAATCAGCCCCAGCATTTT.

The chain carries TRBV20-1 and TRBJ1-2, with unresolved D. Germline V gene lookup returns CDR1 DFQATT and CDR2 SNEGSKA (reference sequence). Trimming left V 3 bases short and J 5 bases short, with 10 bases between. The CDR3 length is 12 residues. CDR3 region: CSASLRNYGYTF. CDR3 in DNA: TGCAGTGCTAGTCTGAGAAATTATGGCTACACCTTC.

The rearrangement joins TRBV27 to TRBJ2-7; 11 positions agree with TRBD1. Germline V CDR1 and CDR2: MNHEY, SMNVEV (reference sequence). The ends lost 5 bases at V and 2 bases at J; junction bases unmatched: 8. The CDR3 has 16 residues. CDR3 region: CASSTSGTGGTYEQYF. The CDR3 coding sequence is TGTGCCAGCAGTACCTCCGGGACAGGGGGAACCTACGAGCAGTACTTC.

The genes are TRBV6-4 and TRBJ2-5, with D unclear. The CDR3 is 11 amino acids. V gave up 8 bases and J gave up 1 base, with 5 bases separating them. Germline CDR1 is MRHNA and CDR2 is SNTAGT. The CDR3 sequence: CASPGQETQYF. CDR3 coding DNA: TGTGCCAGCCCAGGCCAAGAGACCCAGTACTTC.

The chain employs TRBV4-1 and TRBJ2-1; the match to TRBD2 covers 7 bases. V dropped 0 bases and J dropped 5; count of bases not matched to a gene: 13. In germline, CDR1 is MGHRA, CDR2 YSYEKL. The CDR3 spans 18 residues. CDR3 amino acids: CASSQERNLAGANNEQFF. CDR3 nucleotides: TGCGCCAGCAGCCAAGAAAGGAATTTAGCGGGCGCGAACAATGAGCAGTTCTTC.

This sequence joins TRBV28 and TRBJ2-5; perhaps TRBD2 as D (6 bases). Trimming shortened V by 5 bases and J by 5 bases, and 15 bases separated the two germline ends. The CDR3 contains 14 residues. CDR1 is MDHEN, CDR2 SYDVKM, per germline. CDR3 sequence (DNA): TGTGCCAGCAGTCCGAAGGGACTTAGGGAGACCCAGTACTTC. This sequence encodes CASSPKGLRETQYF.

The J gene is TRBJ2-7, the V gene TRBV2; D is possibly TRBD2 (6 bases). CDR1 and CDR2 from the germline V gene are SNHLY and FYNNEI. Trimming took off 5 bases at V and 4 bases at J, with 18 bases between the two ends. This CDR3 is built from 15 residues. The CDR3 nucleotides are TGTGCCAGCAGTATCGGACCGGGGGATTTGTACGAGCAGTACTTC. Its protein is CASSIGPGDLYEQYF.

The V call is TRBV28, the J call TRBJ2-7, with 7 bases aligning to TRBD1. The CDR3 sequence is 15 residues long. J was trimmed by 5 bases and V by 6 bases; bases with no gene match: 13. Germline CDR1 and CDR2: MDHEN and SYDVKM. CDR3 region: CASRNRGGVMDEQYF. CDR3 nucleotides: TGTGCCAGCAGAAACAGAGGGGGCGTCATGGACGAGCAGTACTTC.

The rearrangement links TRBV2 to TRBJ1-2; 9 bases match TRBD1. This CDR3 contains 15 residues. V was pared by 6 bases and J by 4 bases, with 9 bases of the junction left unmatched. The germline gives CDR1 SNHLY, CDR2 FYNNEI. As DNA, the CDR3 is TGTGCCAGCAGCGGGGGACAGGGAAATCGCTATGGCTACACCTTC. Its translation is CASSGGQGNRYGYTF.

CDR3 loop: CASSESAAGNGPQHF. CDR3 nucleotide sequence: TGCGCCAGCAGTGAGTCTGCTGCGGGCAATGGGCCCCAGCATTTT. This chain connects TRBV10-2 to TRBJ1-5; D is unclear. CDR1 is WSHSY, CDR2 SAAADI, per germline. The CDR3 length is 15 residues. Trimming stripped 0 bases from V and 9 bases from J, with 15 bases between.

The V gene is TRBV19, the J gene TRBJ2-2; tentative D call: TRBD1 (6 bases). Germline V CDR1 and CDR2: LNHDA, SQIVND (reference sequence). Trimming took 5 bases from V and 1 from J, leaving 14 bases between them. CDR3 size: 16 residues. CDR3 protein: CASSLQGIKNTGELFF. In nucleotides, the CDR3 is TGTGCCAGTAGTTTACAGGGTATTAAGAACACCGGGGAGCTGTTTTTT.

The chain is built from TRBV10-2 and TRBJ2-7; tentatively, D is TRBD2 (6 bases). This CDR3 has 11 amino acids. Germline V lookup: CDR1 WSHSY, CDR2 SAAADI. V lost 10 bases and J lost 4, with 11 bases in between. For the CDR3, the DNA is TGCGCCACCCGTGGGGGGTACGAGCAGTACTTC. Translation: CATRGGYEQYF.

CDR3 nucleotides: TGTGCCTGGAGTTCACAGGGCCACGAGCAGTACTTC. This gives the protein CAWSSQGHEQYF. The chain uses TRBV30 and TRBJ2-7, with D possibly TRBD1 on 6 matching bases. This CDR3 is built from 12 residues. V was pared by 2 bases and J by 5 bases, with 10 bases between. Germline loops: CDR1 GTSNPN, CDR2 SVGIG (reference sequence).

V and J are TRBV4-2 and TRBJ2-2; 9 bases map to TRBD2. J gave up 1 base and V 4 bases, and 4 bases lay outside the gene matches. CDR1 is LGHNA, CDR2 YNFKEQ, per germline. The CDR3 sequence is 16 residues long. The CDR3 DNA is TGTGCCAGCAGCCGAAGTAGCGGGGGGAACACCGGGGAGCTGTTTTTT. Translating gives CASSRSSGGNTGELFF.

CDR3 nucleotides: TGCGCCAGCAGTGAGTTTCAGGGGCCAATAACTAATGAAAAACTGTTTTTT. Amino acids: CASSEFQGPITNEKLFF. This chain joins TRBV10-1 and TRBJ1-4; TRBD1 is a possible D gene (6 bases). Per germline, CDR1 WNHNN and CDR2 SYGVQD (reference sequence). CDR3 size: 17 residues. V gave up 1 base and J gave up 1 base, with 13 bases separating them.

V and J are TRBV11-2 and TRBJ2-1; 7 bases agree with TRBD1. Germline CDR1 reads SGHAT; CDR2 reads FQNNGV. This CDR3 region has 15 residues. After removal of 10 bases from V and 1 base from J, the junction contained 10 bases not matched to a gene. The DNA of the CDR3 is TGTGCCATCTTGGTACGGGACAGATCCTACAATGAGCAGTTCTTC. Protein sequence: CAILVRDRSYNEQFF.

The chain links TRBV6-5 to TRBJ1-2; 7 positions agree with TRBD1. With 10 bases clipped from V and 2 bases from J, the junction kept 4 bases outside the gene matches. Germline V gene data show CDR1 as MNHEY and CDR2 as SVGAGI. There are 12 residues in the CDR3. The CDR3 reads CATGTANYGYTF. The CDR3 DNA follows: TGTGCCACCGGGACAGCGAACTATGGCTACACCTTC.

The chain recombines TRBV5-1 with TRBJ2-7, with 7 bases lining up with TRBD1. CDR3 length: 14 amino acids. The junction had 10 bases not matched to a gene; V was cut back by 4 bases and J by 6 bases. Looked up from germline, CDR1 is SGHRS and CDR2 is YFSETQ. DNA for the CDR3: TGCGCCAGCAGCCCCCGGACAGGCCCAGGCGAGCAGTACTTC. It yields the protein CASSPRTGPGEQYF.

The gene calls are TRBV7-2 and TRBJ2-3; 8 bases are a match to TRBD2. CDR1 SGHTA and CDR2 FQGNSA come from the germline V gene. The CDR3 length is 14 residues. Trimming removed 5 bases from V and 7 bases from J; junction bases left unmatched: 8. This CDR3 reads CASSAGLATNTQYF. The CDR3, as DNA: TGTGCCAGCAGCGCCGGACTAGCAACAAATACGCAGTATTTT.

J is TRBJ2-1 and V is TRBV5-1; TRBD2 agrees at 13 bases. V was clipped by 2 bases and J by 8 bases; unmatched bases: 16. Germline CDR1 is SGHRS and CDR2 is YFSETQ. CDR3 length: 19 residues. The CDR3 DNA reads TGCGCCAGCAGCTTAAAGAAGATACTAGCGGGAGGGAGTTTCGATGAGCAGTTCTTC. Amino acids: CASSLKKILAGGSFDEQFF.

This clone has a handful of counts. V and J are TRBV5-5 and TRBJ2-3; weak D call: TRBD1 (6 bases). CDR3 length: 17 residues. Per the germline V gene, CDR1 is SGHKS and CDR2 is YYEKEE (reference sequence). V was trimmed by 4 bases and J by 0 bases, leaving 18 bases between them. Here the CDR3 DNA reads TGTGCCAGCAGCCGTACGGGACAAAGTACTAGCACAGATACGCAGTATTTT. Translation: CASSRTGQSTSTDTQYF.

The chain uses TRBV14 and TRBJ2-6; 7 bases are shared with TRBD1. The CDR3 totals 19 residues. The germline V gene has CDR1 SGHDN and CDR2 FVKESK. Germline trimming cut 4 bases from V and 0 bases from J; bases unmatched to any gene: 12. CDR3 amino acids: CASSRLGRQGSSGANVLTF. CDR3 DNA: TGTGCCAGCAGCCGGTTGGGCAGACAGGGCTCCTCTGGGGCCAACGTCCTGACTTTC.

The gene calls are TRBV4-1 and TRBJ2-7; the D gene is possibly TRBD1 (5 bases). CDR3 size: 14 residues. CDR1 and CDR2 from the germline V gene are MGHRA and YSYEKL. Trimming left V 0 bases short and J 12 bases short, with 18 bases between. DNA for the CDR3: TGCGCCAGCAGCCAAGAGATGGCCGGGCAGGGCACGTACTTC. Its translation: CASSQEMAGQGTYF.

The gene calls are TRBV9 and TRBJ2-7; maybe TRBD1 (6 bases). V lost 3 bases to trimming and J lost 0 bases, with 13 bases between them. CDR1 SGDLS and CDR2 YYNGEE come from the germline V gene. This CDR3 spans 15 amino acids. The CDR3 DNA reads as TGTGCCAGCAGCGCGTCGACAGGAGTCTCCTACGAGCAGTACTTC. It translates to CASSASTGVSYEQYF.

The chain employs TRBV27 and TRBJ2-7; 9 bases fit TRBD2. Germline V gives CDR1 MNHEY, CDR2 SMNVEV (reference sequence). The V and J ends lost 5 bases and 2 bases, in that order; junction bases with no gene match: 7. CDR3 length equals 15 residues. CDR3 amino acids: CASSPTLAGTYEQYF. The CDR3 DNA is TGTGCCAGCAGTCCGACACTAGCGGGTACCTACGAGCAGTACTTC.